The TCR beta chain under discussion was sequenced for a study of T-cell reconstitution after alpha-beta-depleted transplantation in children listed by TCRdb under 2016. General notes on the study: T-cell immune reconstitution after TCRalphabeta/CD19-depleted allogeneic hematopoietic cell transplantation in children was quantitatively tracked in the study by means of TCR repertoire profiling.

Many counts were recorded for this clonotype. The specificity of this receptor is unknown. An end of the junction differs from the germline gene, which may be a read error. General findings and caveats noted by the study authors: Over the following months the frequencies of hyperexpanded clones went down, and after one year T-cell counts and TCRbeta diversity were mostly credited to newly produced T cells. In some patients, the high TCRbeta diversity seen at day 60 was put down to recipient T cells and intrathymic progenitors that had survived conditioning. About two months after transplant, the apparently early recovery of alphabetaT-cell counts reportedly depended on just several hundred clones that had expanded rapidly and came from non-depleted graft cells.

The library was prepared using PCR. Sequencing took place on an Illumina HiSeq 2500. Molecular barcoding was employed in the preparation of TCR libraries, with unique molecular identifiers being used to normalize TCRbeta repertoire quantification. The public sequencing data were trimmed at Q25 with fastp and processed into clonotypes with MiXCR by TCRdb, which kept only in-frame beta chains. Records with the same CDR3 protein are collapsed into one entry carrying the most frequent genes and DNA. In this sample the table shows 330,000 or so distinct CDR3 sequences, around 7.3% of which occur a single time. Of the sample, approximately 9.1% falls within the top ten clones. According to the study, the label for this sample's treatment or condition signals: allogeneic hematopoietic cell transplantation with graft depleted of TCRalphabeta T cells and CD19 B cells. Transplant recipients were children who received TCRalphabeta/CD19-depleted allogeneic hematopoietic cell grafts.

Sequencing was performed on peripheral blood, taken 360 days after TCRalphabeta/CD19-depleted stem cell transplant. The TCR comes from a female patient aged 2 to 10 who had a stem cell transplant for Fanconi anemia, so the T cells may come from the graft donor.

The DNA sequence is as follows: TGTGCCAGCAGTCGGACATTCCAAAATCTCCTACGCTGG. It specifies CASSRTFQNLLRW. The rearrangement joined TRBV6-4 to TRBJ2-7; the D segment could be TRBD1, given 5 matching bases. From the germline V gene, CDR1 is MRHNA and CDR2 is SNTAGT. Measured from the cysteine to the tryptophan, the CDR3 is 13 residues long. Solely the CDR3 DNA is kept, with 39 bases framed from the first base.